The present TCR beta chain was sequenced within a study of shared clonotypes between healthy human individuals. Findings and limits, study-wide: Generation probabilities of non-shared clonotypes were lower (relative to those shared by all four donors).

Healthy and HIV-negative, the adult donors had no recent acute infections or vaccinations. From germline, CDR1 is SGHVS and CDR2 FQNEAQ. V lost 5 bases, J lost 12 bases, and 19 bases lay in between. The CDR3 length is 13 residues. On this clone: The antigen remains unidentified.

Deep-level settings were used for running the assay. Per the original data handling: As immunoSEQ supplied junction-only sequences (without quality scores), filtering differed. The table came from immunoSEQ multiplex PCR; TCRdb's copy has only in-frame clones and leaves some out. That table supplies the V and J calls and clone size; D and trimming were determined from the DNA. The sample shows 190,000 or so clones, around 93% of them seen only once. The chain links TRBV7-8 to TRBJ2-5; D tentatively fits TRBD1 or TRBD2 (6 bases each). The sequenced sample consisted of naive CD4+ T cells sorted from blood. Stated subset: CD45RA+ positively selected. This clonotype was sampled from a woman younger than 45 in good health. The CDR3 here is CASSIWGAHYEYF. CDR3 DNA sequence: TGTGCCAGCAGCATTTGGGGGGCTCACTACGAGTACTTC. Based on the CDR3 plus reference TRBV7-8 and TRBJ2-5, the full variable domain is GAGVSQSPRYKVAKRGQDVALRCDPISGHVSLFWYQQALGQGPEFLTYFQNEAQLDKSGLPSDRFFAERPEGSVSTLKIQRTQQEDSAVYLCASSIWGAHYEYFGPGTRLLVL.